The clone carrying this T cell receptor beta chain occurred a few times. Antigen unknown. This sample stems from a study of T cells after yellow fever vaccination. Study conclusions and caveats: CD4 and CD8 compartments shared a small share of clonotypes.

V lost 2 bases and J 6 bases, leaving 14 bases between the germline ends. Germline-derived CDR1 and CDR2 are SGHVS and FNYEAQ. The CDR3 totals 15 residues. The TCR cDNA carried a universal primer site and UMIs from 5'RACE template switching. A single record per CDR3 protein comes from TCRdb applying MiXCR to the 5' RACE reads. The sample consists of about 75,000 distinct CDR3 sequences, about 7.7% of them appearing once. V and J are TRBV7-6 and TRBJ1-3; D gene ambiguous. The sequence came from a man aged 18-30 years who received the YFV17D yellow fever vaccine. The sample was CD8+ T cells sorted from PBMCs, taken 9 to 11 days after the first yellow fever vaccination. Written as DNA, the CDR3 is TGTGCCAGCAGCTTATACGAAGGACCCCCAAACACCATATATTTT. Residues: CASSLYEGPPNTIYF. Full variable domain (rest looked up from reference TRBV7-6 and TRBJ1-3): GAGVSQSPRYKVTKRGQDVALRCDPISGHVSLYWYRQALGQGPEFLTYFNYEAQQDKSGLPNDRFSAERPEGSISTLTIQRTEQRDSAMYRCASSLYEGPPNTIYFGEGSWLTVV.